Listed here are 22 T cell receptor beta chains from one sample, sequenced in a study of PD-L1 blockade in urothelial cancer. The time point denotes: peripheral blood 6 weeks after treatment start. TCRdb's copy holds only in-frame clones and misses some; the assay was immunoSEQ multiplex PCR. The sample includes 40,000 or so clones, around 82% of them seen just once. Sequenced here: PBMCs, sampled around atezolizumab (anti-PD-L1) treatment. These receptors were collected from a man aged 55-75 years with urothelial cancer.

The chain recombines TRBV19 with TRBJ1-1, with 7 bases identical to TRBD1. This CDR3 is built from 14 residues. The V and J ends lost 7 bases and 1 base, in that order; junction bases with no gene match: 6. The V gene's germline CDR1 is LNHDA and CDR2 SQIVND (reference sequence). CDR3 sequence (DNA): TGTGCCAGTATCCGTGACAGGGCGAACACTGAAGCTTTCTTT. Protein: CASIRDRANTEAFF.

The V call is TRBV5-4, the J call TRBJ2-2, with TRBD2 matching over 10 bases. From germline, CDR1 is SGHNT and CDR2 YYREEE (reference sequence). J was trimmed by 4 bases and V by 2 bases; bases with no gene match: 5. CDR3 length equals 16 residues. The CDR3 reads CASSFSGRVGTGELFF. Here the CDR3 DNA reads TGTGCCAGCAGCTTCAGCGGGAGGGTTGGCACCGGGGAGCTGTTTTTT.

The chain uses TRBV27 and TRBJ1-2; unclear D gene. This CDR3 region has 14 residues. V was cut by 2 bases and J by 4 bases, with 11 bases left in between. Germline lookup yields CDR1 MNHEY and CDR2 SMNVEV (reference sequence). The CDR3 DNA sequence: TGTGCCAGCAGTTTAGCGCGGGGAGGCTATGGCTACACCTTC. The encoded protein is CASSLARGGYGYTF.

The V call is TRBV9, the J call TRBJ2-7; D might be TRBD2 (5 bases). Between the trimmed V and J ends, which lost 4 bases and 3 bases, there was a span of 14 bases. Per the germline V gene, CDR1 is SGDLS and CDR2 is YYNGEE. The CDR3 is 14 residues long. CDR3 in DNA: TGTGCCAGCAGCACTTATACCGGGGACTACGAGCAGTACTTC. Amino acid sequence: CASSTYTGDYEQYF.

The chain has TRBV7-6 and TRBJ2-7; 7 nucleotides match TRBD2. Looked up from germline, CDR1 is SGHVS and CDR2 is FNYEAQ. The V and J ends lost 4 bases and 5 bases, in that order; junction bases with no gene match: 11. This CDR3 region has 15 residues. This CDR3 reads CASSSSLATGDEQYF. The DNA of the CDR3 is TGTGCCAGCAGCTCCTCACTAGCGACTGGGGACGAGCAGTACTTC.

This clone was picked up one time. V and J are TRBV19 and TRBJ1-5; a possible D gene is TRBD1 (6 bases). This CDR3 has 13 amino acids. Deletions cut 9 bases from V and 3 bases from J, with 12 bases between. Germline CDR1 and CDR2: LNHDA and SQIVND (reference sequence). CDR3 protein: CASADRSNQPQHF. The CDR3 DNA reads TGTGCCAGCGCGGACAGATCCAATCAGCCCCAGCATTTT.

The chain joins TRBV7-8 to TRBJ1-1; 11 bases fit TRBD1. V shed 4 bases, J shed 5 bases, and the junction held 6 bases outside the gene matches. There are 15 residues in the CDR3. CDR1 and CDR2 (germline): SGHVS, FQNEAQ. The CDR3 sequence: CASSSDRGQGTEAFF. The CDR3 coding sequence is TGTGCCAGCAGCTCGGACAGGGGGCAAGGGACTGAAGCTTTCTTT.

The chain has TRBV5-1 and TRBJ2-3; 12 positions agree with TRBD2. The ends lost 4 bases at V and 2 bases at J; junction bases unmatched: 8. CDR1 and CDR2 (germline): SGHRS, YFSETQ. The CDR3 runs to 17 residues. For the CDR3, the DNA is TGCGCCAGCAGCGCTCGACTAGCGGGAGTTAACACAGATACGCAGTATTTT. As protein: CASSARLAGVNTDTQYF. Filled out from reference TRBV5-1 and TRBJ2-3, the complete variable domain reads KAGVTQTPRYLIKTRGQQVTLSCSPISGHRSVSWYQQTPGQGLQFLFEYFSETQRNKGNFPGRFSGRQFSNSRSEMNVSTLELGDSALYLCASSARLAGVNTDTQYFGPGTRLTVL.

This clone was recorded a few times. The rearrangement joins TRBV19 to TRBJ2-2; 8 bases are shared with TRBD1. The CDR3 spans 13 residues. With V trimmed by 8 bases and J by 6 bases, 5 bases remained unmatched. Germline loops: CDR1 LNHDA, CDR2 SQIVND (reference sequence). This chain's CDR3 is CASSTTGAGELFF. The CDR3 region has the DNA TGTGCCAGTTCTACGACAGGGGCCGGGGAGCTGTTTTTT.

The chain carries TRBV5-6 and TRBJ1-5; D not resolved. Trimming took 1 base from V and 1 from J, leaving 6 bases between them. The CDR3 contains 14 residues. Germline CDR1 is SGHDT and CDR2 is YYEEEE. The DNA for the CDR3 is TGTGCCAGCAGCTTGCCGGGGAGCAATCAGCCCCAGCATTTT. Its translation is CASSLPGSNQPQHF. Full variable domain (rest looked up from reference TRBV5-6 and TRBJ1-5): DAGVTQSPTHLIKTRGQQVTLRCSPKSGHDTVSWYQQALGQGPQFIFQYYEEEERQRGNFPDRFSGHQFPNYSSELNVNALLLGDSALYLCASSLPGSNQPQHFGDGTRLSIL.

This chain connects TRBV4-1 to TRBJ2-7, with 7 bases that match TRBD2. Trimming took 5 bases from V and 3 from J; bases not matched to a gene: 4. Looked up from germline, CDR1 is MGHRA and CDR2 is YSYEKL. CDR3 length: 13 amino acids. The CDR3 DNA sequence: TGCGCCAGCAGCGAGGGACTATTCTACGAGCAGTACTTC. As protein: CASSEGLFYEQYF.

The V gene is TRBV11-3, the J gene TRBJ2-7; 7 bases agree with TRBD1. With V trimmed by 5 bases and J by 6 bases, 7 bases remained unmatched. Germline CDR1 SGHNT, CDR2 YENEEA. The CDR3 has 13 residues. The CDR3, as DNA: TGTGCCAGCAGCACCCAGAGGACAGGCGAGCAGTACTTC. Residues: CASSTQRTGEQYF.

This chain links TRBV19 with TRBJ2-2; maybe TRBD2 (6 bases). The CDR3 has 14 amino acids. The V end was cut by 5 bases, the J end by 5 bases, with 12 bases between. CDR1 is LNHDA and CDR2 is SQIVND in the germline V gene (reference sequence). CDR3 nucleotides: TGTGCCAGTAGTCCTAAGACTAGAACCGGGGAGCTGTTTTTT. Its protein is CASSPKTRTGELFF.

This rearrangement joins TRBV27 to TRBJ2-2; 8 nucleotides line up with TRBD1. J was trimmed by 1 base and V by 0 bases; bases with no gene match: 13. Looked up from germline, CDR1 is MNHEY and CDR2 is SMNVEV (reference sequence). The CDR3 spans 20 residues. The chain's CDR3 is CASSLSPRPGTGLNTGELFF. For the CDR3, the DNA is TGTGCCAGCAGTTTATCACCTCGACCCGGGACAGGCTTGAACACCGGGGAGCTGTTTTTT.

This chain joins TRBV27 and TRBJ2-2; a weak D match, TRBD2 (5 bases). This CDR3 comprises 15 residues. Germline-derived CDR1 and CDR2 are MNHEY and SMNVEV (reference sequence). The germline V and J ends were trimmed by 3 bases and 6 bases, with 14 bases remaining between them. The CDR3 here is CASSLRGLGAGELFF. In DNA, the CDR3 is TGTGCCAGCAGTTTGAGAGGGTTGGGCGCCGGGGAGCTGTTTTTT.

The chain joins TRBV11-1 to TRBJ2-2; 10 nucleotides match TRBD1. Germline CDR1 and CDR2: SGHAT and FQDESV (reference sequence). The CDR3 length is 16 residues. The trim removed 5 bases at V and 4 bases at J, leaving 7 bases unmatched. The CDR3 DNA reads TGTGCCAGCAGCCTCCGACAGGGGGCGGGCACCGGGGAGCTGTTTTTT. Translation: CASSLRQGAGTGELFF.

The chain carries TRBV29-1 and TRBJ1-3; unclear D gene. V was trimmed by 7 bases and J by 0 bases, leaving 13 bases between them. Germline V gives CDR1 SQVTM, CDR2 ANQGSEA. This CDR3 contains 14 residues. The CDR3 DNA follows: TGCAGCGCTCGATGGGAGAGCTCTGGAAACACCATATATTTT. This encodes CSARWESSGNTIYF.

The chain uses TRBV28 and TRBJ1-3; TRBD1 aligns across 8 bases. The CDR3 is 16 amino acids. From germline, CDR1 is MDHEN and CDR2 SYDVKM. After removal of 4 bases from V and 4 bases from J, the junction contained 9 bases not matched to a gene. The CDR3 spells CASSSGGGGPGNTIYF. DNA of the CDR3: TGTGCCAGCAGTTCAGGGGGCGGAGGCCCCGGAAACACCATATATTTT.

A single count supports this clone. The chain couples TRBV5-8 to TRBJ1-5; D possibly corresponds to TRBD1 (5 bases). The germline V gene encodes CDR1 SGHTS and CDR2 YDEGEE. The CDR3 covers 15 residues. V gave up 2 bases and J gave up 0 bases, with 9 bases separating them. The CDR3 DNA reads as TGTGCCAGCAGCTTACAGGAAATTAGCAATCAGCCCCAGCATTTT. Protein product: CASSLQEISNQPQHF.

The genes are TRBV5-4 and TRBJ2-5; 10 nucleotides line up with TRBD1. Trimming removed 4 bases from V and 5 bases from J; junction bases left unmatched: 5. The length of the CDR3 is 14 residues. Per germline, CDR1 SGHNT and CDR2 YYREEE (reference sequence). As DNA, the CDR3 is TGTGCCAGCAGCGTGGGACAGGGGAGGGAGACCCAGTACTTC. The encoded protein is CASSVGQGRETQYF.

The chain carries TRBV23-1 and TRBJ1-5; a weak D match, TRBD1 (6 bases). TRBV23-1 is an open reading frame whose function is uncertain. V shed 0 bases and J shed 0 bases, with 15 bases lying between them. This CDR3 is built from 18 residues. This CDR3 is CASSQSRRQEYSNQPQHF. For the CDR3, the DNA is TGCGCCAGCAGTCAATCTAGGCGACAGGAATATAGCAATCAGCCCCAGCATTTT.

CDR3 loop: CASSPGTRTTGGEQYF. The DNA of the CDR3 is TGTGCCAGCAGCCCCGGGACTAGAACTACGGGTGGCGAGCAGTACTTC. This chain links TRBV5-8 with TRBJ2-7, with 8 bases identical to TRBD2. The V and J ends lost 4 bases and 6 bases, in that order; junction bases with no gene match: 15. Germline CDR1 is SGHTS and CDR2 is YDEGEE. This CDR3 region has 16 residues.